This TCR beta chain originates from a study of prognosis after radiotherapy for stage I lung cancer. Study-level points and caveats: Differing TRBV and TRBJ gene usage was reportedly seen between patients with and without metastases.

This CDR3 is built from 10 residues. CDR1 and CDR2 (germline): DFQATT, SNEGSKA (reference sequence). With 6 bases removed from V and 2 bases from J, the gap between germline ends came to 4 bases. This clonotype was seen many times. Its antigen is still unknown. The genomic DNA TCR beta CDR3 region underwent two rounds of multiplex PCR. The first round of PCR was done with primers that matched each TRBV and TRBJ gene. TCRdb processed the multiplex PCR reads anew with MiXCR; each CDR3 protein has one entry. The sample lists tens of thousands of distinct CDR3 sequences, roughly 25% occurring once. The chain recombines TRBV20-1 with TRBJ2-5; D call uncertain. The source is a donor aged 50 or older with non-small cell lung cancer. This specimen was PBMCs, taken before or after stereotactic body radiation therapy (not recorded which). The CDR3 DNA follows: TGCAGTGCCAGTCAAGAGACCCAGTACTTC. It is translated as CSASQETQYF.